A selection of T cell receptor beta chains follows, all from one sample in a study of cytomegalovirus exposure and HLA in healthy donors. Only in-frame clones appear in the TCRdb table, and some are missing; sequencing was by immunoSEQ multiplex PCR. The repertoire holds about 140,000 clones, with around 80% as singletons. What was sequenced was PBMCs. The source of these receptors is a man aged 25-45 years in good health. Both conserved end residues are part of each CDR3. The D gene is left open where the match is weak. Some rows mark clone size as missing; the rest say once, few, many or name a class of expanded clone.

TRBJ2-1 | TRBV5-1 | NA | NA | CASSLGGHRFDEQFF | TGCGCCAGCAGCTTGGGTGGACATCGTTTCGATGAGCAGTTCTTC
TRBJ2-3 | TRBV2 | NA | TRBD2 | CANTGGLRTDTQYF | TGTGCCAACACCGGGGGACTAAGAACAGATACGCAGTATTTT
TRBJ1-2 | TRBV4-3 | once | TRBD1 | CASSRLTGGIYGYTF | TGCGCCAGCAGCCGGCTCACAGGGGGCATCTATGGCTACACCTTC
TRBJ2-3 | TRBV7-9 | NA | TRBD2 | CASTGEGITDTQYF | TGTGCCAGCACCGGGGAGGGGATCACAGATACGCAGTATTTT
TRBJ2-7 | TRBV6-1 | NA | TRBD2 | CASTGLLAGGEQYF | TGTGCCAGCACAGGTTTGCTAGCGGGTGGCGAGCAGTACTTC
TRBJ1-1 | TRBV28 | NA | NA | CASRPGAGETEAFF | TGTGCCAGCAGACCCGGGGCAGGGGAGACTGAAGCTTTCTTT
TRBJ1-2 | TRBV10-3 | NA | TRBD1 | CAIAGQGGGYTF | TGTGCCATTGCTGGACAGGGCGGCGGCTACACCTTC
TRBJ1-2 | TRBV6-5 | few | TRBD1 | CASSYSGQERSYGYTF | TGTGCCAGCAGTTACTCGGGACAGGAACGTTCCTATGGCTACACCTTC
TRBJ2-7 | TRBV5-1 | NA | NA | CASSHGQGGNEQYF | TGCGCCAGCAGCCACGGACAGGGAGGGAACGAGCAGTACTTC
TRBJ2-3 | TRBV28 | few | NA | CASRPAGSEGAQYF | TGTGCCAGCAGGCCGGCAGGGAGTGAGGGGGCGCAGTATTTT
TRBJ2-7 | TRBV2 | NA | NA | CASRGGDEQYF | TGTGCCAGCCGGGGAGGAGACGAGCAGTACTTC
TRBJ2-7 | TRBV5-6 | NA | TRBD2 | CASSRRGGSPMAYEQYF | TGTGCCAGCAGCCGGCGGGGAGGGTCCCCTATGGCCTACGAGCAGTACTTC
TRBJ1-3 | TRBV30 | NA | NA | CAWSPRLGNTIYF | TGTGCCTGGAGCCCCAGGTTGGGTAACACCATATATTTT
TRBJ1-2 | TRBV27 | NA | NA | CASSPQNYGYTF | TGTGCCAGCAGTCCCCAAAACTATGGCTACACCTTC
TRBJ2-7 | TRBV4-3 | NA | NA | CASSQEGQTAYEQYF | TGCGCCAGCAGCCAAGAAGGACAGACAGCCTACGAGCAGTACTTC
TRBJ2-2 | TRBV6-5 | NA | NA | CASSRGNTGELFF | TGTGCCAGCAGCAGGGGAAACACCGGGGAGCTGTTTTTT
TRBJ2-2 | TRBV15 | NA | TRBD2 | CATSGFDSGRSNTGELFF | TGTGCCACCAGCGGGTTCGATAGCGGGAGGTCGAACACCGGGGAGCTGTTTTTT
TRBJ2-3 | TRBV6-1 | NA | TRBD2 | CASSEEPGLAGDSVTGDTQYF | TGTGCCAGCAGTGAAGAGCCCGGACTAGCGGGAGACTCCGTAACTGGGGATACGCAGTATTTT
TRBJ2-1 | TRBV14 | NA | TRBD1 | CASSRDRVRNEQFF | TGTGCCAGCAGTCGGGACAGGGTTAGAAATGAGCAGTTCTTC
TRBJ2-5 | TRBV11-2 | once | NA | CASSLGLALSETQYF | TGTGCCAGCAGCTTAGGGCTAGCGCTTTCCGAGACCCAGTACTTC
TRBJ1-5 | TRBV19 | NA | TRBD1 | CASTWTGGLQPQHF | TGTGCCAGTACCTGGACAGGGGGGCTCCAGCCCCAGCATTTT
TRBJ1-1 | TRBV27 | NA | NA | CASSSGWSMNTEAFF | TGTGCCAGCAGCTCAGGGTGGTCCATGAACACTGAAGCTTTCTTT
TRBJ1-2 | TRBV6-6 | once | TRBD1 | CASSYSTGGYGYTF | TGTGCCAGCAGTTACTCGACAGGGGGGTATGGCTACACCTTC
TRBJ2-7 | TRBV9 | NA | TRBD2 | CASSPRGAGVGYEQYF | TGTGCCAGCAGCCCCCGAGGGGCGGGAGTCGGCTACGAGCAGTACTTC
TRBJ2-5 | TRBV5-1 | NA | NA | CASSWVGGAQETQYF | TGCGCCAGCAGCTGGGTTGGGGGGGCCCAAGAGACCCAGTACTTC
TRBJ2-3 | TRBV9 | NA | NA | CASSPRPGATDTQYF | TGTGCCAGCAGCCCCCGACCAGGGGCGACAGATACGCAGTATTTT
TRBJ1-1 | TRBV19 | NA | NA | CASSKRSTGNTEAFF | TGTGCCAGTAGTAAGCGCTCGACTGGGAACACTGAAGCTTTCTTT
TRBJ2-1 | TRBV11-2 | NA | NA | CASSPSSGEPYNEQFF | TGTGCCAGCAGCCCTTCCTCGGGGGAACCCTACAATGAGCAGTTCTTC
TRBJ2-7 | TRBV2 | NA | TRBD2 | CARGPDSGLAGGNYEQYF | TGTGCCAGAGGCCCCGACAGCGGACTAGCGGGAGGGAACTACGAGCAGTACTTC
TRBJ1-5 | TRBV28 | NA | NA | CASSHLSPGPREPQHF | TGTGCCAGCAGTCATCTCTCACCAGGCCCGAGGGAGCCCCAGCATTTT
TRBJ2-2 | TRBV25-1 | NA | TRBD1 | CASRGTGHTGELFF | TGTGCCAGCAGAGGGACAGGCCACACCGGGGAGCTGTTTTTT
TRBJ1-1 | TRBV6-5 | NA | NA | CASSRRNTEAFF | TGTGCCAGCAGTCGGAGGAACACTGAAGCTTTCTTT
TRBJ1-2 | TRBV6-5 | few | NA | CASSSGGTAQEGYTF | TGTGCCAGCAGTAGTGGAGGGACCGCTCAGGAGGGCTACACCTTC
TRBJ1-4 | TRBV18 | NA | NA | CASSPDFGDGKLFF | TGTGCCAGCTCACCGGACTTTGGGGATGGAAAACTGTTTTTT
TRBJ2-7 | TRBV7-2 | few | TRBD2 | CASTQAGLAGVKQYF | TGTGCCAGCACCCAGGCGGGACTAGCGGGAGTTAAGCAGTACTTC
TRBJ1-2 | TRBV29-1 | once | TRBD1 | CSVEADRGPYGYTF | TGCAGCGTGGAAGCGGACAGGGGTCCCTATGGCTACACCTTC
TRBJ2-1 | TRBV4-1 | NA | TRBD2 | CASSQGDSGSNEQFF | TGCGCCAGCAGCCAAGGGGATAGCGGGAGTAATGAGCAGTTCTTC
TRBJ1-3 | TRBV6-6 | few | NA | CASSYSRAGNTIYF | TGTGCCAGCAGTTACTCGCGGGCTGGAAACACCATATATTTT
TRBJ1-4 | TRBV15 | NA | NA | CATSRDARGGSYEKLFF | TGTGCCACCAGCAGAGATGCCCGGGGGGGCAGTTATGAAAAACTGTTTTTT
TRBJ1-4 | TRBV6-9 | few | NA | CASSYLSVDEKLFF | TGTGCCAGCAGTTATTTGTCGGTGGATGAAAAACTGTTTTTT
TRBJ2-5 | TRBV7-2 | NA | TRBD2 | CASSPRGWAAGGPETQYF | TGTGCCAGCAGCCCTCGAGGTTGGGCAGCGGGAGGGCCTGAGACCCAGTACTTC
TRBJ1-4 | TRBV15 | NA | NA | CATSSEGKEKLFF | TGTGCCACCAGCAGTGAGGGTAAAGAAAAACTGTTTTTT
TRBJ2-7 | TRBV7-8 | NA | NA | CASSLWRSSYEQYF | TGTGCCAGCAGCCTGTGGAGGAGCTCCTACGAGCAGTACTTC
TRBJ2-2 | TRBV7-9 | NA | TRBD1 | CASRPFGDRGRLGELFF | TGTGCCAGCAGACCCTTCGGGGACAGGGGGCGTCTCGGGGAGCTGTTTTTT
TRBJ2-7 | TRBV5-1 | NA | TRBD2 | CASSLIPGGSYEQYF | TGCGCCAGCAGCTTGATTCCCGGGGGGTCGTACGAGCAGTACTTC
TRBJ2-3 | TRBV2 | NA | NA | CASSEIGGGGTDTQYF | TGTGCCAGCAGTGAAATCGGGGGAGGTGGCACAGATACGCAGTATTTT
TRBJ1-3 | TRBV19 | once | NA | CASEPVGQYSGNTIYF | TGTGCCAGTGAACCCGTCGGACAGTATTCTGGAAACACCATATATTTT
TRBJ1-2 | TRBV5-4 | few | TRBD1 | CASKINEGASYGYTF | TGTGCCAGCAAAATCAACGAGGGGGCGTCGTATGGCTACACCTTC
TRBJ2-1 | TRBV5-1 | NA | TRBD2 | CASAHTGLAGGQGYNEQFF | TGCGCCAGCGCCCACACCGGACTAGCGGGAGGTCAGGGCTACAATGAGCAGTTCTTC
TRBJ2-4 | TRBV10-3 | NA | TRBD1 | CATKAGQGPVGIQYF | TGTGCCACGAAAGCCGGACAGGGCCCCGTGGGCATTCAGTACTTC
TRBJ2-1 | TRBV30 | NA | TRBD2 | CAWLLAGSSDEQFF | TGTGCCTGGTTACTAGCGGGGAGCTCCGATGAGCAGTTCTTC
TRBJ2-7 | TRBV19 | NA | NA | CASSIGGGSYEQYF | TGTGCCAGTAGTATTGGTGGGGGGTCCTACGAGCAGTACTTC
TRBJ2-7 | TRBV25-1 | few | TRBD1 | CASGTTDREQYF | TGTGCCAGCGGAACAACGGACAGGGAGCAGTACTTC
TRBJ1-5 | TRBV19 | few | TRBD1 | CASTPRDRLVRSNQPQHF | TGTGCCAGCACGCCCCGGGACAGACTCGTAAGAAGCAATCAGCCCCAGCATTTT
TRBJ1-1 | TRBV6-5 | NA | TRBD1 | CASSGHTGVAEAFF | TGTGCCAGCAGTGGTCACACAGGGGTAGCTGAAGCTTTCTTT